The rows below give T cell receptor beta chains drawn from one sample of a study of blood T cells in healthy people across ages. TCRdb passed the 5' RACE reads through MiXCR, listing each CDR3 protein once. The table lists about 1.1 million distinct CDR3 sequences, around two fifths of them singletons. The sequencing sample was made of blood. All receptors come from a man aged 18 to 29 in good health. The CDR3 runs from the conserved cysteine through the conserved F or W. D genes are given only for firm matches. Size values are once, few and many counts, or a class for expanded clones, and some rows have none.

-	-	TRBV4-1	TRBJ1-5	TGCGCCAGCAGCCAAGATCCGGGACACAATCAGCCCCAGCATTTT	CASSQDPGHNQPQHF
-	TRBD1	TRBV20-1	TRBJ1-4	TGCAGTGCTCCCGGGACAGTTGGTGAAAAACTGTTTTTT	CSAPGTVGEKLFF
few	-	TRBV27	TRBJ2-5	TGTGCCAGCAGGACTTTACAGGGGAGGGAAGAGACCCAGTACTTC	CASRTLQGREETQYF
few	-	TRBV20-1	TRBJ2-7	TGCAGTGTCCATAGGGTGGGACAACTGTACGAGCAGTACTTC	CSVHRVGQLYEQYF
-	-	TRBV7-2	TRBJ1-6	TGTGCCAGCAGCCTTTCACCCCCGAGCTCCTATAATTCACCCCTCCACTTT	CASSLSPPSSYNSPLHF
-	TRBD2	TRBV5-1	TRBJ2-2	TGCGCCAGCACGAAGGGGATCCTAGCGGGGGGGCCGAACACCGGGGAGCTGTTTTTT	CASTKGILAGGPNTGELFF
-	-	TRBV4-3	TRBJ1-1	TGCGCCGGCAGCCAAGGGGCGGCAGGGACGGGCACTGAAGCTTTCTTT	CAGSQGAAGTGTEAFF
-	-	TRBV6-1	TRBJ2-4	TGTGCCAGCAGTGCGAGCTTGGACATTCAGTACTTC	CASSASLDIQYF
many	-	TRBV29-1	TRBJ2-6	TGCAGCGTTGGAGAATCTGGGGCCAACGTCCTGACTTTC	CSVGESGANVLTF
few	-	TRBV20-1	TRBJ2-3	TGCAGTGCTAGATTACCGGGGAAGGCGACAGATACGCAGTATTTT	CSARLPGKATDTQYF
many	-	TRBV29-1	TRBJ2-3	TGCAGCGTAGACCCGGGGGATACGCAGTATTTT	CSVDPGDTQYF
-	TRBD1	TRBV3-1	TRBJ1-4	TGTGCCAGCAGCCAAGCCGGGACAGGGAACGAAAAACTGTTTTTT	CASSQAGTGNEKLFF
few	-	TRBV7-2	TRBJ2-3	TGTGCCAGCGCCTCTAGCACAGATACGCAGTATTTT	CASASSTDTQYF
-	-	TRBV14	TRBJ1-4	TGTGCCAGCAGCCAAGAATTGGGTAGGGGTGAAAAACTGTTTTTT	CASSQELGRGEKLFF
-	-	TRBV6-6	TRBJ1-4	TGTGCCAGCAGTTACTCGGGGGGAACAACTAATGAAAAACTGTTTTTT	CASSYSGGTTNEKLFF
-	-	TRBV9	TRBJ2-2	TGTGCCAGCAGCGTATCGGGGGAAGGCGGGGAGCTGTTTTTT	CASSVSGEGGELFF
-	-	TRBV19	TRBJ2-1	TGTGCCAGTAGTATCCAGGACTACGAGGGCAATGAGCAGTTCTTC	CASSIQDYEGNEQFF
few	TRBD1	TRBV7-2	TRBJ1-5	TGTGCCAGCAGTCCAATCGGACAGGCTAATCAGCCCCAGCATTTT	CASSPIGQANQPQHF